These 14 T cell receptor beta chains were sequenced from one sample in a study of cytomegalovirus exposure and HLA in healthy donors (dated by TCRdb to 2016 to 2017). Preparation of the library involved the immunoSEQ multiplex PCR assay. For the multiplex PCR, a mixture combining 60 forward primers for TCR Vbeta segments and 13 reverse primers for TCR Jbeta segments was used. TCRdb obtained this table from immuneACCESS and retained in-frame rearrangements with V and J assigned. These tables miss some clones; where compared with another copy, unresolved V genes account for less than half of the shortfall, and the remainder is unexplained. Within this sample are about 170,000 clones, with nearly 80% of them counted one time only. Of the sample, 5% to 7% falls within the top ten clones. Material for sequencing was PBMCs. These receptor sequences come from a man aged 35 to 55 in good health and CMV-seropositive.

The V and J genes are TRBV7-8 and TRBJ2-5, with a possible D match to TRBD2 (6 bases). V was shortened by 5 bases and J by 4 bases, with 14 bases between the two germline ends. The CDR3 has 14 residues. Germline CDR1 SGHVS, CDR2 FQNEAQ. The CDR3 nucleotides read TGTGCCAGCAGCCTGACTAGAATTTCAGAGACCCAGTACTTC. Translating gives CASSLTRISETQYF.

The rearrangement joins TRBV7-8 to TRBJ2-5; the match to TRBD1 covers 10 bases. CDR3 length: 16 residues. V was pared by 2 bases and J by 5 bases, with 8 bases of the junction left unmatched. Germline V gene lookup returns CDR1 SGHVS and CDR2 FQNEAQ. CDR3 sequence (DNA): TGTGCCAGCAGCTTAATGAGACAGGGGGCAGGCGAGACCCAGTACTTC. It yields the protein CASSLMRQGAGETQYF.

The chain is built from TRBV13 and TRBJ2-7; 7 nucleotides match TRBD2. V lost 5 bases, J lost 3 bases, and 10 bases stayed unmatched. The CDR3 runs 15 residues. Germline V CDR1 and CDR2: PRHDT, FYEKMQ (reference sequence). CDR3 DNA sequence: TGTGCCAGCAGCCACTACCGACTAGCAGACTACGAGCAGTACTTC. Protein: CASSHYRLADYEQYF.

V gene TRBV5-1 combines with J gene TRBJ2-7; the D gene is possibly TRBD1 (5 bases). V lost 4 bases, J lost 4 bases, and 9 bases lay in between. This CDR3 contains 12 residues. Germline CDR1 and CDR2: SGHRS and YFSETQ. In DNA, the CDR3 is TGCGCCAGCAGCCCGCAGGGTTACGAGCAGTACTTC. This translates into CASSPQGYEQYF.

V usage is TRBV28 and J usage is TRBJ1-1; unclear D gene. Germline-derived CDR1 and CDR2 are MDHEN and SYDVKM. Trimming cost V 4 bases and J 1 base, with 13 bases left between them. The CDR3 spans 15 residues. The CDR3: CASSSHTEGNTEAFF. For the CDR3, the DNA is TGTGCCAGCAGTTCACACACAGAAGGGAACACTGAAGCTTTCTTT.

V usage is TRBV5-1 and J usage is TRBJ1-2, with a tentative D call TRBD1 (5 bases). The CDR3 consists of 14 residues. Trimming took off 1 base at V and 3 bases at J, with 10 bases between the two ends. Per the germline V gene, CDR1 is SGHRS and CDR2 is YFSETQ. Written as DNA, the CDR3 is TGCGCCAGCAGCTTGTTGGAAGGGGACTATGGCTACACCTTC. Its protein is CASSLLEGDYGYTF.

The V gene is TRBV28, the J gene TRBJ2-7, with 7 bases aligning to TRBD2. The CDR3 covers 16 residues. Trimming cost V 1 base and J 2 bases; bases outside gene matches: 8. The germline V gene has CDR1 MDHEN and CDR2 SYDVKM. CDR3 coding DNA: TGTGCCAGCAGTTTATTGTCTAGCGGAAGAGCCTACGAGCAGTACTTC. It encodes CASSLLSSGRAYEQYF. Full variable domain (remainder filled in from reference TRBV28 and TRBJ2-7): DVKVTQSSRYLVKRTGEKVFLECVQDMDHENMFWYRQDPGLGLRLIYFSYDVKMKEKGDIPEGYSVSREKKERFSLILESASTNQTSMYLCASSLLSSGRAYEQYFGPGTRLTVT.

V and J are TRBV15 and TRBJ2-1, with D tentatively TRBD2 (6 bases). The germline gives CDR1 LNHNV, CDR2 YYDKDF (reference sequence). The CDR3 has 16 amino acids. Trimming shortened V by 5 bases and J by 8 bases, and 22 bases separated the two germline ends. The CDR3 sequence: CATSLSGVSRVHEQFF. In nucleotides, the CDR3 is TGTGCCACCAGCCTTTCGGGGGTATCTCGCGTCCATGAGCAGTTCTTC.

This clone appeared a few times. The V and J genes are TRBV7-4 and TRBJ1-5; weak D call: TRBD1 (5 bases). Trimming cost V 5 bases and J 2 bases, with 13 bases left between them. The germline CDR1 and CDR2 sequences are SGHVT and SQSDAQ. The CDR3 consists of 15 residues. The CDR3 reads CASSPRAGRNQPQHF. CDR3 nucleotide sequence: TGTGCCAGCAGCCCCCGGGCGGGACGCAATCAGCCCCAGCATTTT. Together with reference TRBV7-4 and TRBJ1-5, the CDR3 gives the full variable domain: GAGVSQSPRYKVAKRGRDVALRCDSISGHVTLYWYRQTLGQGSEVLTYSQSDAQRDKSGRPSGRFSAERPERSVSTLKIQRTEQGDSAVYLCASSPRAGRNQPQHFGDGTRLSIL.

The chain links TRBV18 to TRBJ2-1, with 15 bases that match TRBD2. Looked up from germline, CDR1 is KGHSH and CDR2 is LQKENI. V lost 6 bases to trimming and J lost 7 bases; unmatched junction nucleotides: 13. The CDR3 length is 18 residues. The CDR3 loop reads CASSAGLAGGRVGNEQFF. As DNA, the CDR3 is TGTGCCAGCTCCGCCGGACTAGCGGGAGGGCGGGTTGGAAATGAGCAGTTCTTC. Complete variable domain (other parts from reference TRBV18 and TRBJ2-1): NAGVMQNPRHLVRRRGQEARLRCSPMKGHSHVYWYRQLPEEGLKFMVYLQKENIIDESGMPKERFSAEFPKEGPSILRIQQVVRGDSAAYFCASSAGLAGGRVGNEQFFGPGTRLTVL.

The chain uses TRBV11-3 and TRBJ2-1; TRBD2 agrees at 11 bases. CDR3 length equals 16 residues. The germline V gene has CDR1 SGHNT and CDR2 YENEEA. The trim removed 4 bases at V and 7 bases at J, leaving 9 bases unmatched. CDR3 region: CASSSGLAGLWNEQFF. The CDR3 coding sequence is TGTGCCAGCAGCTCAGGACTAGCGGGCCTTTGGAATGAGCAGTTCTTC. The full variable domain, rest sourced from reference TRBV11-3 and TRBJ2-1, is EAGVVQSPRYKIIEKKQPVAFWCNPISGHNTLYWYLQNLGQGPELLIRYENEEAVDDSQLPKDRFSAERLKGVDSTLKIQPAELGDSAVYLCASSSGLAGLWNEQFFGPGTRLTVL.

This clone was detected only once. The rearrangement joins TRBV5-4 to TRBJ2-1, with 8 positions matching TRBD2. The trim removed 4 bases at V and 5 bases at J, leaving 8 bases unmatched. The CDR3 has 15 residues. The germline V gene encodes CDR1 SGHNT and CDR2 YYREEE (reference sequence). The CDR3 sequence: CASSHYSGTNNEQFF. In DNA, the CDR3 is TGTGCCAGCAGCCACTATAGCGGGACAAACAATGAGCAGTTCTTC.

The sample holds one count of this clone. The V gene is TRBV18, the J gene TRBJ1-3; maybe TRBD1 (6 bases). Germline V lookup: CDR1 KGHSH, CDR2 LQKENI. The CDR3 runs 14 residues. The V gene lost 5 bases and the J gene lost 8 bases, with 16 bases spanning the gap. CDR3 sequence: CASSARGLRDTIYF. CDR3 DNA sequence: TGTGCCAGCTCAGCCAGGGGTCTCCGGGACACCATATATTTT.

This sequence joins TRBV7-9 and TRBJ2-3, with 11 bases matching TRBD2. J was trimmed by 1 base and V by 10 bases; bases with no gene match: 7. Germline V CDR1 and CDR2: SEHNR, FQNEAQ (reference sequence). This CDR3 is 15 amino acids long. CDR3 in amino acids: CATGRGLAGTDTQYF. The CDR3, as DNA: TGTGCCACCGGGCGGGGACTAGCGGGCACAGATACGCAGTATTTT.